A selection of T cell receptor beta chains follows, all from one sample in a study of human T cells and chemical hapten exposure. TCRdb independently ran MiXCR on the RACE reads; one entry per CDR3 protein. The top ten hold 5.6% of the sample, which has some 30,000 distinct CDR3 sequences, 4.5% to 7.5% seen once. The specimen comprised whole blood, sampled in connection with sensitization to the hapten diphenylcyclopropenone (DPC). Receptor source: a man aged 25 to 40 with alopecia areata. Some clones in this sample may be carry-over from other donors' samples. CDR3s include the opening cysteine and the closing phenylalanine or tryptophan. A D gene is named only where the DNA matches it firmly. A clone size is listed for some rows: how often the clone was seen (once, few, many), or a class if it is expanded.

length	D	J	V	size	CDR3	DNA
11	NA	TRBJ2-7	TRBV27	many	CASGAVYEQYF	TGTGCCAGCGGGGCTGTATACGAGCAGTACTTC
20	NA	TRBJ1-5	TRBV6-6	many	CASSYQSWDTKSYSNQPQHF	TGTGCCAGCAGTTACCAATCTTGGGACACCAAGTCCTATAGCAATCAGCCCCAGCATTTT
16	TRBD1	TRBJ2-5	TRBV18	NA	CASSPRTGSTKETQYF	TGTGCCAGCTCACCACGGACAGGGAGTACCAAAGAGACCCAGTACTTC
14	NA	TRBJ2-2	TRBV7-9	medium-sized	CASSLGSGTGELFF	TGTGCCAGCAGCTTAGGGAGCGGGACCGGGGAGCTGTTTTTT
14	NA	TRBJ2-2	TRBV7-2	many	CASSPQGDTGELFF	TGTGCCAGCAGCCCGCAGGGAGACACCGGGGAGCTGTTTTTT
14	NA	TRBJ1-1	TRBV11-1	many	CASSFILGDTEAFF	TGTGCCAGCAGCTTCATTCTCGGGGACACTGAAGCTTTCTTT
13	NA	TRBJ2-5	TRBV29-1	medium-sized	CSFQTRGQETQYF	TGCAGCTTCCAGACGCGGGGCCAAGAGACCCAGTACTTC
12	TRBD2	TRBJ2-1	TRBV12-3/TRBV12-4	medium-sized	CAIHLAGNEQFF	TGTGCCATCCACCTAGCGGGCAATGAGCAGTTCTTC
12	NA	TRBJ2-1	TRBV20-1	many	CSARGGYNEQFF	TGCAGTGCTAGGGGGGGTTACAATGAGCAGTTCTTC
17	TRBD2	TRBJ2-1	TRBV3-1	many	CASSYLLAGGSYNEQFF	TGTGCCAGCAGCTATCTACTAGCGGGAGGCTCCTACAATGAGCAGTTCTTC
12	NA	TRBJ1-2	TRBV12-3/TRBV12-4	many	CASSRVLYGYTF	TGTGCCAGCAGCCGGGTCCTCTATGGCTACACCTTC
13	NA	TRBJ2-1	TRBV29-1	many	CSSQRVPYNEQFF	TGCAGCTCCCAGCGGGTCCCCTACAATGAGCAGTTCTTC
15	NA	TRBJ2-2	TRBV7-9	many	CASSRDPSSTGELFF	TGTGCCAGCAGCCGAGACCCCAGTAGCACCGGGGAGCTGTTTTTT
14	NA	TRBJ1-5	TRBV4-2	many	CASSQDPINQPQHF	TGTGCCAGCAGCCAAGATCCCATAAATCAGCCCCAGCATTTT
15	NA	TRBJ1-4	TRBV28	few	CASSAGGAEGEKLFF	TGTGCCAGCAGTGCCGGGGGGGCGGAAGGTGAAAAACTGTTTTTT
17	NA	TRBJ2-5	TRBV4-1	many	CASSQVGGRGPQETQYF	TGCGCCAGCAGCCAAGTAGGCGGGCGGGGGCCCCAAGAGACCCAGTACTTC
17	NA	TRBJ1-1	TRBV12-5	many	CASGLVFEWEGETEAFF	TGTGCTAGTGGTTTGGTATTTGAGTGGGAAGGTGAGACTGAAGCTTTCTTT
13	NA	TRBJ2-7	TRBV29-1	many	CSASDTFKYEQYF	TGCAGCGCAAGTGACACGTTCAAGTACGAGCAGTACTTC
15	NA	TRBJ2-7	TRBV7-2	many	CASSLDRLSSYEQYF	TGTGCCAGCAGCTTAGACAGGCTAAGCTCCTACGAGCAGTACTTC
14	TRBD1	TRBJ2-2	TRBV3-1	many	CASNPGTATGELFF	TGTGCCAGCAATCCAGGGACAGCAACCGGGGAGCTGTTTTTT
17	NA	TRBJ2-1	TRBV30	many	CAWSASLTPISYNEQFF	TGTGCCTGGAGTGCCTCCCTCACACCAATCTCCTACAATGAGCAGTTCTTC
12	NA	TRBJ2-7	TRBV29-1	many	CSVGGDGYEQYF	TGCAGCGTCGGAGGTGACGGCTACGAGCAGTACTTC
17	TRBD1	TRBJ2-5	TRBV27	many	CASSLWTGAQYQETQYF	TGTGCCAGCAGTTTATGGACAGGGGCCCAGTACCAAGAGACCCAGTACTTC
14	NA	TRBJ1-5	TRBV3-1	many	CASSPTGGNQPQHF	TGTGCCAGCAGCCCGACAGGTGGGAATCAGCCCCAGCATTTT
14	TRBD1	TRBJ1-5	TRBV27	many	CASSPGQGIQPQHF	TGTGCCAGCAGTCCGGGACAGGGGATTCAGCCCCAGCATTTT
12	NA	TRBJ2-3	TRBV6-1	many	CASRLTVDTQYF	TGTGCCAGCAGACTGACTGTAGATACGCAGTATTTT
14	NA	TRBJ2-3	TRBV29-1	many	CSVDLQDPTDTQYF	TGCAGCGTTGACTTACAGGACCCCACAGATACGCAGTATTTT
13	NA	TRBJ2-3	TRBV7-2	many	CASSGSTADTQYF	TGTGCCAGCAGCGGGTCGACAGCAGATACGCAGTATTTT
15	NA	TRBJ2-6	TRBV20-1	medium-sized	CSARFGRAGANVLTF	TGCAGTGCTCGATTCGGGAGAGCGGGGGCCAACGTCCTGACTTTC
13	TRBD2	TRBJ2-2	TRBV6-5	many	CASGLANTGELFF	TGTGCCTCGGGACTAGCGAACACCGGGGAGCTGTTTTTT
13	NA	TRBJ2-3	TRBV29-1	many	CSVPGRSTDTQYF	TGCAGCGTCCCCGGACGGAGTACAGATACGCAGTATTTT
15	TRBD1	TRBJ2-5	TRBV6-1	many	CASTSPGGQQETQYF	TGTGCCAGCACCAGTCCAGGGGGACAACAAGAGACCCAGTACTTC
14	TRBD1	TRBJ2-5	TRBV19	many	CASSPDRGRETQYF	TGTGCCAGTAGCCCGGACAGGGGCCGGGAGACCCAGTACTTC
14	NA	TRBJ2-3	TRBV6-6	few	CASSYGRREDTQYF	TGTGCCAGCAGTTACGGGCGGCGCGAGGATACGCAGTATTTT
14	NA	TRBJ2-2	TRBV2	many	CASRTGVSTGELFF	TGTGCCAGCAGGACGGGGGTTTCCACCGGGGAGCTGTTTTTT
17	NA	TRBJ2-7	TRBV5-1	many	CASSHKAGGRAFYEQYF	TGCGCCAGCAGCCATAAGGCTGGGGGACGCGCCTTCTACGAGCAGTACTTC
18	NA	TRBJ1-4	TRBV19	many	CASMPSGATNETNEKLFF	TGTGCCAGTATGCCTTCAGGGGCAACTAATGAAACTAATGAAAAACTGTTTTTT
13	NA	TRBJ2-5	TRBV12-3/TRBV12-4	many	CASSPDLQETQYF	TGTGCCAGCAGTCCAGACCTCCAAGAGACCCAGTACTTC
13	NA	TRBJ1-1	TRBV14	NA	CASSQGANTEAFF	TGTGCCAGCAGCCAAGGGGCGAACACTGAAGCTTTCTTT
16	TRBD1	TRBJ2-1	TRBV6-1	many	CASSGGTGVYHNEQFF	TGTGCCAGCAGTGGGGGGACAGGGGTCTACCACAATGAGCAGTTCTTC
14	TRBD1	TRBJ1-2	TRBV7-6	many	CASSLGDRGNGYTF	TGTGCCAGCAGCTTAGGGGACAGGGGAAATGGCTACACCTTC
13	NA	TRBJ2-2	TRBV29-1	many	CSVASSDTGELFF	TGCAGCGTCGCCTCTAGCGACACCGGGGAGCTGTTTTTT
15	NA	TRBJ2-7	TRBV18	few	CASSPPSSVGYEQYF	TGTGCCAGCTCACCACCATCCTCGGTCGGGTACGAGCAGTACTTC
17	NA	TRBJ1-2	TRBV27	many	CASSSLLGIRANYGYTF	TGTGCCAGCAGTTCGCTCCTGGGGATTCGGGCTAACTATGGCTACACCTTC
16	NA	TRBJ2-1	TRBV6-6	many	CASSYVGGGPYNEQFF	TGTGCCAGCAGTTACGTAGGAGGGGGCCCCTACAATGAGCAGTTCTTC
13	NA	TRBJ2-7	TRBV7-2	many	CASSSLDIYEQYF	TGTGCCAGCAGCTCACTCGACATCTACGAGCAGTACTTC
14	TRBD2	TRBJ2-1	TRBV6-2/TRBV6-3	many	CASGVAGPYNEQFF	TGTGCCAGCGGGGTAGCGGGTCCCTACAATGAGCAGTTCTTC
14	NA	TRBJ1-6	TRBV7-2	many	CASSLNPGQSPLHF	TGTGCCAGCAGCTTAAATCCAGGGCAATCACCCCTCCACTTT
16	TRBD2	TRBJ2-7	TRBV3-1	many	CAPSPAGGRPSYEQYF	TGTGCCCCTTCCCCAGCGGGGGGCAGACCCTCCTACGAGCAGTACTTC
15	TRBD2	TRBJ2-1	TRBV3-1	many	CASSQGLAGYNEQFF	TGTGCCAGCAGCCAAGGTCTAGCGGGGTACAATGAGCAGTTCTTC
18	TRBD1	TRBJ2-4	TRBV4-1	many	CASSQGVGQGREENIQYF	TGCGCCAGCAGCCAAGGCGTGGGACAGGGAAGGGAGGAAAACATTCAGTACTTC
16	NA	TRBJ1-2	TRBV4-1	many	CASSQDGAGAWYGYTF	TGCGCCAGCAGCCAAGATGGGGCAGGGGCTTGGTATGGCTACACCTTC
17	NA	TRBJ2-4	TRBV7-2	many	CASSLASQGGPGNIQYF	TGTGCCAGCAGCTTAGCGAGTCAGGGGGGGCCCGGAAACATTCAGTACTTC
12	NA	TRBJ2-7	TRBV7-2	many	CASSPLGYEQYF	TGTGCCAGCAGCCCTCTAGGCTACGAGCAGTACTTC